These 19 T cell receptor beta chains were sequenced from one sample in a study of CD8 T cells in Susac syndrome. The authors reverse transcribed roughly 0.5 to 1 ug RNA with random hexamers. Using its own MiXCR run on the immunoSEQ multiplex PCR reads, TCRdb lists one record per CDR3 protein. The sample yields 250,000 to 300,000 distinct CDR3 sequences, 75% to 90% seen once. Sequenced input: CD8+ T cells from PBMCs. Every receptor here comes from a human donor with multiple sclerosis.

J is TRBJ1-6 and V is TRBV12-3 or TRBV12-4; D not certain. The V gene lost 7 bases and the J gene lost 8 bases, with 24 bases spanning the gap. The CDR3 covers 17 residues. CDR3 DNA: TGTGCCAGCACCAACGGAAGTACCTTAGTAGGGCATTCACCCCTCCACTTT. It specifies CASTNGSTLVGHSPLHF.

V is TRBV29-1 and J is TRBJ1-1; D not certain. From germline, CDR1 is SQVTM and CDR2 ANQGSEA. The CDR3 extends over 11 amino acids. Trimming pared 4 bases from V and 4 bases from J, leaving 7 bases between. In DNA form, the CDR3 reads TGCAGCGTTGTTCGCGGCACTGAAGCTTTCTTT. This codes for CSVVRGTEAFF.

This chain uses TRBV7-9 with TRBJ2-5, with 7 nucleotides matching TRBD1. CDR3 length equals 16 residues. Germline values: CDR1 SEHNR, CDR2 FQNEAQ (reference sequence). The V segment lost 2 bases and the J segment 2 bases; nucleotides outside the gene matches: 8. The CDR3 DNA reads as TGTGCCAGCAGCTTACCCCGGGACAGACCACAAGAGACCCAGTACTTC. It is translated as CASSLPRDRPQETQYF.

The rearrangement uses TRBV20-1 and TRBJ2-5, with D perhaps matching TRBD1 or TRBD2 (5 bases each). The germline gives CDR1 DFQATT, CDR2 SNEGSKA (reference sequence). CDR3 length equals 14 residues. V lost 3 bases and J lost 1, with 12 bases in between. The DNA for the CDR3 is TGCAGTGCTAGGCAATCGGGGCCCCAAGAGACCCAGTACTTC. Its protein product is CSARQSGPQETQYF.

The sample holds a few counts of this clonotype. The gene calls are TRBV7-9 and TRBJ2-7, with D perhaps given as TRBD1 or TRBD2 (6 bases each). The CDR3 covers 14 residues. Germline loops: CDR1 SEHNR, CDR2 FQNEAQ (reference sequence). The germline V and J ends were trimmed by 4 bases and 4 bases, with 14 bases remaining between them. CDR3 nucleotides: TGTGCCAGCAGCTCCCCTACAGGGACTTACGAGCAGTACTTC. Protein: CASSSPTGTYEQYF.

V and J are TRBV9 and TRBJ2-1, with 8 nucleotides matching TRBD2. The J segment lost 10 bases and the V segment lost 7 bases, leaving 13 bases of the junction unmatched. CDR3 length equals 14 residues. From germline, CDR1 is SGDLS and CDR2 YYNGEE. The CDR3: CASGPGGAGPEQFF. In nucleotides, the CDR3 is TGTGCCAGCGGCCCCGGGGGGGCGGGGCCCGAGCAGTTCTTC.

The chain couples TRBV6-2 or TRBV6-3 to TRBJ1-5; 7 positions match TRBD1. The CDR3 extends over 15 amino acids. V lost 2 bases to trimming and J lost 3 bases; unmatched junction nucleotides: 4. Germline CDR1 reads MNHEY; CDR2 reads SVGEGT. The DNA of the CDR3 is TGTGCCAGCAGTTACCTCCAGGGGGACAATCAGCCCCAGCATTTT. This gives the protein CASSYLQGDNQPQHF.

The rearrangement links TRBV28 to TRBJ2-1, with D possibly matching TRBD1 (8 bases). Germline V gene sequence: CDR1 MDHEN, CDR2 SYDVKM. CDR3 size: 15 residues. The ends were cut back, 6 bases at V and 8 bases at J, with 20 bases in the middle. CDR3 DNA: TGTGCCAGCAGGGCCACAGGGGGGGCATTGTATGAGCAGTTCTTC. Translated: CASRATGGALYEQFF.

The genes are TRBV20-1 and TRBJ2-7, with D possibly being TRBD2 (5 bases). V lost 3 bases to trimming and J lost 0 bases, with 9 bases between them. Per the germline V gene, CDR1 is DFQATT and CDR2 is SNEGSKA (reference sequence). The CDR3 runs 13 residues. The CDR3, as DNA: TGCAGTGCTAGGAGGGAGTTCTCCTACGAGCAGTACTTC. This translates into CSARREFSYEQYF.

To note about this clonotype: One end of the junction does not line up with germline, which may come from a read error. The CDR3 spells CATLAGGSSEQYF. For the CDR3, the DNA is TGTGCCACTTTAGCGGGAGGGTCCTCCGAGCAGTACTTC. The V call is TRBV19, the J call TRBJ2-7; 11 bases match TRBD2. This CDR3 comprises 13 residues. Germline V gives CDR1 LNHDA, CDR2 SQIVND (reference sequence). The full variable domain, with the rest looked up from reference TRBV19 and TRBJ2-7, is DGGITQSPKYLFRKEGQNVTLSCEQNLNHDAMYWYRQDPGQGLRLIYYSQIVNDFQKGDIAEGYSVSREKKESFPLTVTSAQKNPTAFYLCATLAGGSSEQYFGPGTRLTVT.

This clonotype was seen more than once but under ten times. The gene calls are TRBV30 and TRBJ2-1; D ambiguous. The germline V gene encodes CDR1 GTSNPN and CDR2 SVGIG (reference sequence). CDR3 length: 14 amino acids. Trimming pared 0 bases from V and 4 bases from J, leaving 10 bases between. CDR3 region: CAWSVSAGYNEQFF. In DNA, the CDR3 is TGTGCCTGGAGTGTATCGGCAGGATACAATGAGCAGTTCTTC. The full variable domain, its missing parts supplied by reference TRBV30 and TRBJ2-1, is SQTIHQWPATLVQPVGSPLSLECTVEGTSNPNLYWYRQAAGRGLQLLFYSVGIGQISSEVPQNLSASRPQDRQFILSSKKLLLSDSGFYLCAWSVSAGYNEQFFGPGTRLTVL.

The chain has TRBV13 and TRBJ2-1; D uncertain. This CDR3 has 17 residues. Trimming took 4 bases from V and 6 from J, leaving 22 bases between them. Per the germline V gene, CDR1 is PRHDT and CDR2 is FYEKMQ (reference sequence). Here the CDR3 reads CASSSINSKIESNEQFF. In nucleotides, the CDR3 is TGTGCCAGCAGCTCGATAAATTCTAAGATCGAAAGCAATGAGCAGTTCTTC.

DNA of the CDR3: TGTGCCAGCCGTCAACTGGGGAACAATGAGCAGTTCTTC. Its translation is CASRQLGNNEQFF. The gene calls are TRBV2 and TRBJ2-1; D is ambiguous. Germline CDR1 SNHLY, CDR2 FYNNEI. V was clipped by 8 bases and J by 5 bases, with 13 bases between them. The CDR3 spans 13 residues.

The genes are TRBV20-1 and TRBJ1-4; 7 bases line up with TRBD1. The V gene's germline CDR1 is DFQATT and CDR2 SNEGSKA (reference sequence). This CDR3 has 14 amino acids. Trimming took 6 bases from V and 8 from J; bases not matched to a gene: 12. The CDR3 here is CSAWGRQGGEKLFF. The CDR3 coding sequence is TGCAGTGCCTGGGGGAGGCAGGGGGGCGAAAAACTGTTTTTT.

The chain employs TRBV7-9 and TRBJ2-1, with TRBD2 matching over 7 bases. Germline V gene data show CDR1 as SEHNR and CDR2 as FQNEAQ (reference sequence). The CDR3 has 14 amino acids. Trimming took 2 bases from V and 5 from J; bases not matched to a gene: 3. The CDR3 DNA reads TGTGCCAGCAGCTTACGTCGGGGGGACAATGAGCAGTTCTTC. Translating gives CASSLRRGDNEQFF.

The sample holds one count of this clonotype. The J gene is TRBJ2-3, the V gene TRBV12-3 or TRBV12-4, with 7 bases aligning to TRBD2. V lost 3 bases to trimming and J lost 0 bases; unmatched junction nucleotides: 9. This CDR3 is 17 amino acids long. The CDR3 sequence: CASSFGFASGSTDTQYF. CDR3 nucleotides: TGTGCCAGCAGTTTTGGGTTCGCTAGCGGAAGCACAGATACGCAGTATTTT.

The chain recombines TRBV5-1 with TRBJ2-7, with TRBD1 as a possible D gene (6 bases). This CDR3 region has 13 residues. The V gene lost 0 bases and the J gene lost 6 bases, with 10 bases spanning the gap. Germline values: CDR1 SGHRS, CDR2 YFSETQ. The CDR3 region is CASSLDREPEQYF. The CDR3 DNA reads as TGCGCCAGCAGCTTGGACAGGGAACCCGAGCAGTACTTC.

The chain joins TRBV7-9 to TRBJ2-3; a possible D gene is TRBD2 (5 bases). Germline values: CDR1 SEHNR, CDR2 FQNEAQ (reference sequence). V shed 5 bases and J shed 4 bases, with 28 bases lying between them. There are 19 residues in the CDR3. The CDR3 reads CASSQASSTGIENADTQYF. The CDR3 bases are TGTGCCAGCAGCCAGGCGTCCTCAACCGGGATAGAAAACGCAGATACGCAGTATTTT.

The chain carries TRBV18 and TRBJ1-2, with a weak D call TRBD1 (5 bases). The germline V and J ends were trimmed by 0 bases and 0 bases, with 8 bases remaining between them. Germline CDR1 KGHSH, CDR2 LQKENI. This CDR3 is built from 15 residues. DNA for the CDR3: TGTGCCAGCTCACCACCGGGGGGAGCTAACTATGGCTACACCTTC. Protein sequence: CASSPPGGANYGYTF.